A single sample gave rise to the 27 T cell receptor beta chains below, sequenced in a study of monozygotic twins with inflammatory bowel disease. TCRdb re-analyzed the 5' RACE reads; it lists each CDR3 protein once, without DNA. The sample has over 350,000 distinct CDR3 sequences. Sequenced input: blood. All receptors come from a human donor with ulcerative colitis or Crohn's disease, or a healthy co-twin of an affected twin (not recorded which).

The rearrangement uses TRBV5-1 and TRBJ1-1; the D call from TCRdb, TRBD1, cannot be confirmed without DNA. CDR3 length: 16 amino acids. The germline CDR1 and CDR2 sequences are SGHRS and YFSETQ. CDR3 residues: CASSFGPRDRDTEAFF.

The chain has TRBV7-6 and TRBJ2-7; TCRdb's assignment of TRBD1 cannot be checked, as there is no DNA. Germline V gives CDR1 SGHVS, CDR2 FNYEAQ. The length of the CDR3 is 16 residues. The CDR3 loop reads CASSITGGSYSYEQYF.

This chain joins TRBV5-1 and TRBJ2-5; lacking DNA, the TRBD1 call made by TCRdb goes unchecked. CDR1 and CDR2 from the germline V gene are SGHRS and YFSETQ. CDR3 length equals 14 residues. The CDR3 region is CASSWTSTGETQYF.

This sequence joins TRBV5-5 and TRBJ2-3; no DNA is available, so the TRBD1 call from TCRdb remains unchecked. From germline, CDR1 is SGHKS and CDR2 YYEKEE (reference sequence). The CDR3 contains 16 residues. CDR3 sequence reads: CASSPLWRGSTDTQYF.

The gene calls are TRBV19 and TRBJ2-1; TCRdb names TRBD1, which stays unverified in the absence of DNA. CDR3 size: 14 residues. Germline V gene lookup returns CDR1 LNHDA and CDR2 SQIVND (reference sequence). The CDR3 here is CASTLRTGFNEQFF.

The chain has TRBV30 and TRBJ2-5; the TCRdb call, TRBD1, lacks DNA for checking. Germline CDR1 reads GTSNPN; CDR2 reads SVGIG (reference sequence). The CDR3 has 16 residues. The CDR3 is CAGSRDRDRYQETQYF.

The chain is built from TRBV5-1 and TRBJ2-2. The germline CDR1 and CDR2 sequences are SGHRS and YFSETQ. The CDR3 totals 14 residues. This CDR3 is CASSYGGNTGELFF.

The genes are TRBV6-2 or TRBV6-3 and TRBJ2-3; checking the TCRdb D call of TRBD2 is not possible without DNA. Per the germline V gene, CDR1 is MNHEY and CDR2 is SVGEGT. The length of the CDR3 is 17 residues. The CDR3 reads CASSYFASGGGPDTQYF.

V is TRBV5-1 and J is TRBJ2-5; the D call of TRBD2 rests on TCRdb alone, since no DNA is present to check it. Looked up from germline, CDR1 is SGHRS and CDR2 is YFSETQ. This CDR3 is built from 17 residues. The CDR3 sequence is CASSPFPSGGAQETQYF.

This chain connects TRBV6-2 or TRBV6-3 to TRBJ2-1; the D gene TCRdb calls, TRBD1, cannot be checked with no DNA. Looked up from germline, CDR1 is MNHEY and CDR2 is SVGEGT. The CDR3 totals 16 residues. This CDR3 is CASSYPSGTPYNEQFF.

V and J are TRBV5-1 and TRBJ2-1; there is no DNA to check the TCRdb D call of TRBD1. Germline V CDR1 and CDR2: SGHRS, YFSETQ. The CDR3 loop spans 15 amino acids. CDR3 in amino acids: CASRFGTGGRNEQFF. Full variable domain (outside the CDR3, taken from reference TRBV5-1 and TRBJ2-1): KAGVTQTPRYLIKTRGQQVTLSCSPISGHRSVSWYQQTPGQGLQFLFEYFSETQRNKGNFPGRFSGRQFSNSRSEMNVSTLELGDSALYLCASRFGTGGRNEQFFGPGTRLTVL.

J is TRBJ2-4 and V is TRBV27; the D call from TCRdb, TRBD1, cannot be confirmed without DNA. Germline lookup yields CDR1 MNHEY and CDR2 SMNVEV (reference sequence). The CDR3 length is 15 residues. CDR3 amino acids: CASSLGQGVLNIQYF.

The chain links TRBV10-3 to TRBJ2-3; TCRdb picks TRBD1, but there is no DNA to check that call. CDR3 size: 14 residues. Germline V gene lookup returns CDR1 ENHRY and CDR2 SYGVKD. The CDR3 spells CAISRTGPTDTQYF.

The chain has TRBV5-1 and TRBJ1-5. CDR1 is SGHRS, CDR2 YFSETQ, per germline. This CDR3 contains 13 residues. CDR3 amino acids: CASHLDSTQPQHF.

V is TRBV6-1 and J is TRBJ2-1; TCRdb returns TRBD2, unconfirmable since there is no DNA. The CDR3 has 16 amino acids. Germline CDR1 and CDR2: MNHNS and SASEGT. The CDR3 protein is CASSRTSGVTYNEQFF.

J is TRBJ2-3 and V is TRBV6-5; TCRdb reports TRBD1, a call that lacks DNA to check it against. CDR3 length: 15 residues. Germline CDR1 MNHEY, CDR2 SVGAGI. CDR3 amino acids: CASSFLDRVTDTQYF.

The chain recombines TRBV30 with TRBJ1-1. The CDR3 has 11 amino acids. Germline-derived CDR1 and CDR2 are GTSNPN and SVGIG (reference sequence). The CDR3: CAWDTDTEAFF.

The V and J genes are TRBV7-2 and TRBJ2-7; TCRdb picks TRBD1, but there is no DNA to check that call. The germline CDR1 and CDR2 sequences are SGHTA and FQGNSA. This CDR3 region has 14 residues. CDR3: CASSLDPPRGRQYF. Using reference TRBV7-2 and TRBJ2-7 for the parts outside the CDR3, the full variable domain is GAGVSQSPSNKVTEKGKDVELRCDPISGHTALYWYRQSLGQGLEFLIYFQGNSAPDKSGLPSDRFSAERTGGSVSTLTIQRTQQEDSAVYLCASSLDPPRGRQYFGPGTRLTVT.

This chain links TRBV12-3 or TRBV12-4 with TRBJ1-2. The CDR3 contains 12 residues. The CDR3: CASSFISYGYTF.

V gene TRBV20-1 combines with J gene TRBJ2-3; TCRdb selects TRBD1, and the lack of DNA leaves this call unchecked. CDR1 and CDR2 (germline): DFQATT, SNEGSKA (reference sequence). CDR3 length: 15 amino acids. The CDR3: CSARGHYQSTDTQYF.

The chain has TRBV5-1 and TRBJ2-1; TCRdb returns TRBD1, unconfirmable since there is no DNA. The germline CDR1 and CDR2 sequences are SGHRS and YFSETQ. The CDR3 runs to 16 residues. CDR3 protein: CASSLRGEVMYNEQFF.

V gene TRBV4-1 combines with J gene TRBJ1-5; the TCRdb call, TRBD1, lacks DNA for checking. The CDR3 loop spans 15 amino acids. From germline, CDR1 is MGHRA and CDR2 YSYEKL. CDR3 protein: CASSHLQGDGQPQHF.

The rearrangement links TRBV18 to TRBJ2-5; TCRdb gives TRBD2 as the D gene, but with no DNA this cannot be confirmed. The CDR3 is made up of 17 amino acids. Germline V lookup: CDR1 KGHSH, CDR2 LQKENI. The CDR3 sequence: CASSPRTPDGLQETQYF.

The CDR3 sequence: CASSLDRGPSGNTIYF. This chain connects TRBV7-6 to TRBJ1-3; with no DNA, the TCRdb D assignment of TRBD1 cannot be verified. Germline loops: CDR1 SGHVS, CDR2 FNYEAQ. The CDR3 length is 16 residues. The whole variable domain, remainder taken from reference TRBV7-6 and TRBJ1-3, is GAGVSQSPRYKVTKRGQDVALRCDPISGHVSLYWYRQALGQGPEFLTYFNYEAQQDKSGLPNDRFSAERPEGSISTLTIQRTEQRDSAMYRCASSLDRGPSGNTIYFGEGSWLTVV.

The chain links TRBV20-1 to TRBJ2-7. This CDR3 is 14 amino acids long. Germline CDR1 and CDR2: DFQATT and SNEGSKA (reference sequence). CDR3 sequence: CSAPQTQASYEQYF.

The chain has TRBV11-2 and TRBJ2-1; the TCRdb call, TRBD1, lacks DNA for checking. The CDR3 spans 15 residues. Germline loops: CDR1 SGHAT, CDR2 FQNNGV. The CDR3 sequence: CASSLDGGRLGEQFF.

V usage is TRBV7-9 and J usage is TRBJ2-1; TCRdb lists TRBD2, though no DNA is available to test this call. Germline loops: CDR1 SEHNR, CDR2 FQNEAQ (reference sequence). There are 15 residues in the CDR3. CDR3 protein: CASSPGRAPYNEQFF.